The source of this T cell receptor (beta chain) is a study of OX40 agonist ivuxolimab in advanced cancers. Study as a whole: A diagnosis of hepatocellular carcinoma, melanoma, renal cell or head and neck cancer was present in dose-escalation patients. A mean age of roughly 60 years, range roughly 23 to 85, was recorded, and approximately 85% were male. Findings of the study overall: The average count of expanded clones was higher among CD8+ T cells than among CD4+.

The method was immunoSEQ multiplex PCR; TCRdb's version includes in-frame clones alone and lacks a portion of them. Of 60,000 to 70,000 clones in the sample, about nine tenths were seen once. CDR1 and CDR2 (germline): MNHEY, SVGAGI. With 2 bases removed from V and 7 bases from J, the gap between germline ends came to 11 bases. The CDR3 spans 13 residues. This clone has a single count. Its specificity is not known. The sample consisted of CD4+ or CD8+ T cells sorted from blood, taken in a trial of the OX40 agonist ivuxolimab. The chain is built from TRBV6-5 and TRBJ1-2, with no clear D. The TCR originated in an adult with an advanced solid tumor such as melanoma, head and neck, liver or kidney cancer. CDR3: CASSYLTFGGYTF. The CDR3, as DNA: TGTGCCAGCAGTTACCTCACGTTCGGTGGCTACACCTTC.